This TCR beta chain came from a study of cytomegalovirus exposure and HLA in healthy donors. With 60 Vbeta and 13 Jbeta primers, the PCR was carried out. Clones were sequenced by immunoSEQ multiplex PCR, and TCRdb holds only the in-frame ones, with some missing. The sample yields roughly 170,000 clones, approximately 82% seen once. With regard to this clone: Its specificity is unknown.

Study observations and caveats: Sequencing depth across donors, presence/absence analyses assumed, was roughly uniform.

This CDR3 region has 15 residues. The germline V gene encodes CDR1 MNHEY and CDR2 SVGAGI. The TCR comes from a girl aged 2 to 9 in good health and CMV-seropositive. The material sequenced was PBMCs. The V call is TRBV6-5, the J call TRBJ2-5; 9 bases map to TRBD1. The J call may not be correct, given that the DNA end is closer to TRBJ2-7. CDR3 protein: CASRATGGASVEQYF. CDR3 sequence (DNA): TGTGCCAGCAGGGCAACAGGGGGCGCGTCTGTCGAGCAGTACTTC.